Each of the 24 T cell receptor beta chains below was sequenced from the same sample in a study of blood T cells in healthy people across ages. A second about 7 to 12 cycle PCR used barcoded and J-beta primers. TCRdb independently ran MiXCR on the 5' RACE reads; one entry per CDR3 protein. The table records some 1.4 million distinct CDR3 sequences, about 40% of them present only once. Sequenced sample: blood. Receptors originate from a woman between 18 and 29 years old in good health.

The chain recombines TRBV15 with TRBJ2-2; D gene uncertain. Trimming pared 1 base from V and 7 bases from J, leaving 13 bases between. CDR3 length: 15 amino acids. Germline values: CDR1 LNHNV, CDR2 YYDKDF (reference sequence). CDR3 sequence reads: CATSRVAHGDGELFF. The CDR3 DNA sequence: TGTGCCACCAGCAGAGTTGCCCATGGGGACGGGGAGCTGTTTTTT.

The chain carries TRBV4-1 and TRBJ1-1; D is perhaps TRBD1 (5 bases). This CDR3 has 16 amino acids. Trimming removed 0 bases at V and 2 bases at J, with 13 bases between. Per germline, CDR1 MGHRA and CDR2 YSYEKL. CDR3 sequence reads: CASSQDRTRANTEAFF. CDR3 sequence (DNA): TGCGCCAGCAGCCAAGACCGGACCAGGGCAAACACTGAAGCTTTCTTT.

This clonotype has more than one count but fewer than ten. V and J are TRBV14 and TRBJ2-3, with 11 bases fitting TRBD2. Germline values: CDR1 SGHDN, CDR2 FVKESK. With 4 bases clipped from V and 4 bases from J, the junction kept 4 bases outside the gene matches. The CDR3 is 15 amino acids. In nucleotides, the CDR3 is TGTGCCAGCAGCCGCGGGACTAGCGGACCAGATACGCAGTATTTT. Residues: CASSRGTSGPDTQYF.

The rearrangement links TRBV12-3 or TRBV12-4 to TRBJ2-5; D is unresolved. The CDR3 loop spans 13 amino acids. Trimming removed 10 bases from V and 3 bases from J, with 15 bases in between. CDR3 in DNA: TGTGCCAACAGCCCGAATACAAAAGAGACCCAGTACTTC. Its translation: CANSPNTKETQYF.

This clonotype occurred a few times. The V call is TRBV4-2, the J call TRBJ2-1; 9 bases line up with TRBD2. From germline, CDR1 is LGHNA and CDR2 YNFKEQ. The CDR3 has 17 residues. Trimming removed 2 bases from V and 4 bases from J; junction bases left unmatched: 9. CDR3 DNA: TGTGCCAGCAGCCAATCTGGTAGCGGGAGTTGGTACAATGAGCAGTTCTTC. The encoded protein is CASSQSGSGSWYNEQFF.

This clonotype was recorded only once. CDR3 nucleotide sequence: TGTGCCAGCAGCTACGAGCTTGGGCTAGCGGGACGCACAGATACGCAGTATTTT. It specifies CASSYELGLAGRTDTQYF. This rearrangement joins TRBV28 to TRBJ2-3; 9 bases align to TRBD2. The CDR3 has 18 residues. CDR1 is MDHEN, CDR2 SYDVKM, per germline. V lost 6 bases, J lost 1 base, and 14 bases stayed unmatched.

This clonotype was observed a few times. V gene TRBV20-1 combines with J gene TRBJ1-2; D is undetermined. From germline, CDR1 is DFQATT and CDR2 SNEGSKA (reference sequence). The V end lost 7 bases, the J end lost 7 bases, and 13 bases lay between the germline ends. This CDR3 contains 11 residues. CDR3 in amino acids: CSVGYTLGYTF. Written as DNA, the CDR3 is TGCAGTGTTGGGTACACCCTTGGCTACACCTTC.

In the case of this clonotype: A read error may account for a junction end that differs from germline. The chain has TRBV7-2 and TRBJ2-1; D may be TRBD1 (7 bases). The CDR3 covers 14 residues. The germline CDR1 and CDR2 sequences are SGHTA and FQGNSA. CDR3 bases: TGTGCCAGCAGCGTAGCGGACAGGACAGGCGAGCAGTTCTTC. This gives the protein CASSVADRTGEQFF.

The V gene is TRBV3-1, the J gene TRBJ1-1; 9 nucleotides match TRBD1. V trimming: 2 bases; J trimming: 6 bases; junction bases outside the gene matches: 7. The CDR3 spans 15 residues. Germline V gives CDR1 LGHDT, CDR2 YNNKEL (reference sequence). The DNA of the CDR3 is TGTGCCAGCAGCCAACCGGGACAGGGTTATGCTGAAGCTTTCTTT. It yields the protein CASSQPGQGYAEAFF.

V gene TRBV7-9 combines with J gene TRBJ2-2; D might be TRBD2 (6 bases). The CDR3 loop spans 14 amino acids. CDR1 and CDR2 from the germline V gene are SEHNR and FQNEAQ (reference sequence). V shed 3 bases and J shed 3 bases, with 8 bases lying between them. The CDR3 region has the DNA TGTGCCAGCAGCTTTTTAGCGGACACCGGGGAGCTGTTTTTT. This gives the protein CASSFLADTGELFF.

This clonotype was counted only a few times. The V gene is TRBV5-1, the J gene TRBJ1-2; D possibly corresponds to TRBD1 (6 bases). The germline V gene encodes CDR1 SGHRS and CDR2 YFSETQ. V lost 2 bases and J 0 bases, leaving 14 bases between the germline ends. The CDR3 is 16 residues long. The CDR3 loop reads CASSFNPGAANYGYTF. The CDR3 DNA is TGCGCCAGCAGCTTCAATCCAGGGGCCGCTAACTATGGCTACACCTTC.

This clonotype was found a few times. The CDR3 DNA reads TGTGCCAGCAGCGTAGAGCCGAGCTCCTACAATGAGCAGTTCTTC. Its translation: CASSVEPSSYNEQFF. The V call is TRBV9, the J call TRBJ2-1; no clear D. Trimming cost V 0 bases and J 0 bases, with 7 bases left between them. The CDR3 extends over 15 amino acids. The germline gives CDR1 SGDLS, CDR2 YYNGEE.

The CDR3 nucleotides are TGTGCCAGCTCCGCGTCTAGCGCCTACGAGCAGTACTTC. The encoded protein is CASSASSAYEQYF. The chain combines TRBV18 with TRBJ2-7, with D possibly being TRBD2 (6 bases). V lost 6 bases, J lost 2 bases, and 11 bases lay in between. This CDR3 contains 13 residues. The V gene's germline CDR1 is KGHSH and CDR2 LQKENI.

This clonotype was seen only a few times. The chain is built from TRBV6-6 and TRBJ1-1; D gene unclear. The CDR3 is made up of 12 amino acids. The germline CDR1 and CDR2 sequences are MNHNY and SVGAGI (reference sequence). The ends were cut back, 6 bases at V and 2 bases at J, with 7 bases in the middle. CDR3 region: CASRLDNTEAFF. The CDR3 bases are TGTGCCAGCAGATTGGACAACACTGAAGCTTTCTTT.

This chain uses TRBV28 with TRBJ2-2; D perhaps matches TRBD2 (6 bases). Germline CDR1 reads MDHEN; CDR2 reads SYDVKM. V was trimmed by 5 bases and J by 7 bases, leaving 8 bases between them. CDR3 length: 12 residues. In nucleotides, the CDR3 is TGTGCCAGCAGTATAGCGGTCGGGGAGCTGTTTTTT. Encoded protein: CASSIAVGELFF. Looking up the rest from reference TRBV28 and TRBJ2-2 gives the full variable domain: DVKVTQSSRYLVKRTGEKVFLECVQDMDHENMFWYRQDPGLGLRLIYFSYDVKMKEKGDIPEGYSVSREKKERFSLILESASTNQTSMYLCASSIAVGELFFGEGSRLTVL.

This clonotype was counted only a few times. The chain uses TRBV15 and TRBJ1-2, with TRBD1 matching over 8 bases. From germline, CDR1 is LNHNV and CDR2 YYDKDF (reference sequence). The CDR3 totals 15 residues. J gave up 0 bases and V 4 bases, and 4 bases lay outside the gene matches. CDR3 region: CATSTQGDPNYGYTF. CDR3 in DNA: TGTGCCACCAGCACACAGGGGGATCCTAACTATGGCTACACCTTC.

A few counts support this clonotype. CDR3 in DNA: TGTGCCAGCAGCGTAGGGGAGGGGTCGGGTCAGCCCCAGCATTTT. Protein: CASSVGEGSGQPQHF. This chain joins TRBV9 and TRBJ1-5; tentative D call: TRBD1 (5 bases). The germline V gene encodes CDR1 SGDLS and CDR2 YYNGEE. V was shortened by 0 bases and J by 6 bases, with 13 bases between the two germline ends. The CDR3 length is 15 residues.

The rearrangement uses TRBV20-1 and TRBJ2-1; TRBD2 aligns across 8 bases. Near its end, the DNA agrees better with TRBJ2-7, so the J call may be wrong. The CDR3 has 15 residues. The germline V gene encodes CDR1 DFQATT and CDR2 SNEGSKA (reference sequence). CDR3 sequence reads: CSARGSGGRYNEQYF. The CDR3 region has the DNA TGCAGTGCTAGAGGAAGCGGGGGCCGCTACAATGAGCAGTACTTC.

The V call is TRBV2, the J call TRBJ2-5, with D maybe TRBD2 (5 bases). The CDR3 loop spans 17 amino acids. Germline assignment: CDR1 SNHLY and CDR2 FYNNEI. Trimming cost V 7 bases and J 11 bases, with 32 bases left between them. CDR3 nucleotide sequence: TGTGCCAGCACCCGAAGCCTACACGGGAACTATGGCTACGCGCAGTACTTC. Protein sequence: CASTRSLHGNYGYAQYF.

The chain is built from TRBV6-5 and TRBJ2-1, with D perhaps assigned TRBD1 or TRBD2 (7 bases each). CDR3 length: 15 amino acids. Germline-derived CDR1 and CDR2 are MNHEY and SVGAGI. V shed 7 bases and J shed 1 base, with 14 bases lying between them. CDR3 nucleotides: TGTGCCAGCACCGCAGGGGGGGGTTCCTACAATGAGCAGTTCTTC. Translated: CASTAGGGSYNEQFF.

This clonotype occurred a few times. The chain employs TRBV6-2 or TRBV6-3 and TRBJ2-5, with 8 bases lining up with TRBD2. This CDR3 is 17 amino acids long. Looked up from germline, CDR1 is MNHEY and CDR2 is SVGEGT. Unmatched junction bases numbered 13, after V lost 4 bases and J lost 3 bases. The CDR3 protein is CASSSKTSAGQKETQYF. Written as DNA, the CDR3 is TGTGCCAGCAGTTCCAAGACTAGCGCGGGTCAAAAAGAGACCCAGTACTTC.

This clonotype was picked up a small number of times. The chain combines TRBV4-1 with TRBJ2-5; the match to TRBD1 covers 7 bases. CDR3 size: 13 residues. CDR1 and CDR2 (germline): MGHRA, YSYEKL. Germline trimming cut 3 bases from V and 11 bases from J; bases unmatched to any gene: 9. CDR3: CASSQTGSREQYF. Written as DNA, the CDR3 is TGCGCCAGCAGCCAGACAGGGTCGAGGGAGCAGTACTTC.

This clonotype was counted a single time. The V and J genes are TRBV5-4 and TRBJ2-5, with D possibly matching TRBD2 (7 bases). The DNA matches TRBJ2-4 better at its end, which makes the J call doubtful. This CDR3 is 14 amino acids long. Germline lookup yields CDR1 SGHNT and CDR2 YYREEE (reference sequence). CDR3 region: CASSTGGRGDIQYF. For the CDR3, the DNA is TGTGCCAGCAGCACGGGGGGCCGGGGGGACATTCAGTACTTC.

The rearrangement joins TRBV5-1 to TRBJ2-7, with 9 bases fitting TRBD1. The CDR3 sequence is 14 residues long. V was clipped by 1 base and J by 3 bases; unmatched bases: 2. Germline CDR1 and CDR2: SGHRS and YFSETQ. CDR3: CASSLRDRVYEQYF. CDR3 coding DNA: TGCGCCAGCAGCTTGCGGGACAGGGTCTACGAGCAGTACTTC.